One sample yielded the 14 T cell receptor beta chains listed below, sequenced in a study of CD8 T cells in Susac syndrome. An input of roughly 0.5 to 1 ug of RNA was subjected to reverse transcription using random hexamers. TCRdb recomputed calls from the immunoSEQ multiplex PCR reads with MiXCR, one row per CDR3 protein. This sample has around 200,000 distinct CDR3 sequences, with 90% to 96% found just once. Sequences were obtained from CD4+ T cells from PBMCs. These receptors all stem from a human donor with Susac syndrome.

This clonotype has more than one count but fewer than ten. As DNA, the CDR3 is TGTGCCAGCTCGCTGGTGGTCGCAGATACGCAGTATTTT. This sequence encodes CASSLVVADTQYF. The chain is built from TRBV9 and TRBJ2-3; no firm D call. With 7 bases removed from V and 4 bases from J, the gap between germline ends came to 13 bases. Per germline, CDR1 SGDLS and CDR2 YYNGEE. The CDR3 spans 13 residues.

V and J are TRBV27 and TRBJ2-5; TRBD2 aligns across 10 bases. CDR3 length: 17 residues. V trimming: 6 bases; J trimming: 1 base; junction bases outside the gene matches: 11. Looked up from germline, CDR1 is MNHEY and CDR2 is SMNVEV (reference sequence). The CDR3 DNA follows: TGTGCCAGCAGGTCCGGAGCGGGGGGGCCCCCCCAAGAGACCCAGTACTTC. Encoded protein: CASRSGAGGPPQETQYF.

The rearrangement uses TRBV14 and TRBJ1-2; a weak D match, TRBD1 (5 bases). V lost 0 bases to trimming and J lost 4 bases, with 12 bases between them. The CDR3 has 15 residues. Germline-derived CDR1 and CDR2 are SGHDN and FVKESK. DNA for the CDR3: TGTGCCAGCAGCCAAGATGTCGGGGCTTCCTATGGCTACACCTTC. Protein product: CASSQDVGASYGYTF.

This clonotype has a single count. This chain links TRBV29-1 with TRBJ2-1; a weak D match, TRBD2 (6 bases). V gave up 0 bases and J gave up 10 bases, with 13 bases separating them. Germline CDR1 and CDR2: SQVTM and ANQGSEA. The CDR3 length is 13 residues. The CDR3 here is CSVEDTGAREQFF. CDR3 sequence (DNA): TGCAGCGTTGAAGATACGGGAGCGCGGGAGCAGTTCTTC.

The rearrangement links TRBV11-3 to TRBJ2-3, with D tentatively TRBD2 (5 bases). Germline CDR1 SGHNT, CDR2 YENEEA. The CDR3 has 14 residues. V was trimmed by 3 bases and J by 2 bases, leaving 9 bases between them. CDR3 DNA: TGTGCCAGCAGCTTCGGACTTCCCACAGATACGCAGTATTTT. Protein: CASSFGLPTDTQYF. Together with reference TRBV11-3 and TRBJ2-3, the CDR3 gives the full variable domain: EAGVVQSPRYKIIEKKQPVAFWCNPISGHNTLYWYLQNLGQGPELLIRYENEEAVDDSQLPKDRFSAERLKGVDSTLKIQPAELGDSAVYLCASSFGLPTDTQYFGPGTRLTVL.

This chain links TRBV7-9 with TRBJ1-5; tentatively, D is TRBD1 (5 bases). Trimming stripped 5 bases from V and 5 bases from J, with 10 bases between. Germline V gene lookup returns CDR1 SEHNR and CDR2 FQNEAQ (reference sequence). The CDR3 spans 13 residues. CDR3 DNA: TGTGCCAGCAGCCCGGGGGGGTATCAGCCCCAGCATTTT. Translated: CASSPGGYQPQHF. The variable domain in full, with the rest retrieved from reference TRBV7-9 and TRBJ1-5, is DTGVSQNPRHKITKRGQNVTFRCDPISEHNRLYWYRQTLGQGPEFLTYFQNEAQLEKSRLLSDRFSAERPKGSFSTLEIQRTEQGDSAMYLCASSPGGYQPQHFGDGTRLSIL.

The chain combines TRBV4-1 with TRBJ2-7; TRBD2 aligns across 9 bases. The germline CDR1 and CDR2 sequences are MGHRA and YSYEKL. V lost 7 bases to trimming and J lost 7 bases; unmatched junction nucleotides: 17. The CDR3 consists of 16 residues. DNA for the CDR3: TGCGCCAGCAAATTTCGAATAGCGGGGGAAGGGGGGGAGCAGTACTTC. Its protein is CASKFRIAGEGGEQYF.

The chain carries TRBV5-1 and TRBJ2-1, with D possibly matching TRBD2 (6 bases). V lost 2 bases, J lost 6 bases, and 15 bases lay in between. The CDR3 loop spans 15 amino acids. CDR1 and CDR2 from the germline V gene are SGHRS and YFSETQ. CDR3: CASSFSAGEANEQFF. In nucleotides, the CDR3 is TGCGCCAGCAGCTTTTCAGCGGGCGAGGCCAATGAGCAGTTCTTC.

This chain connects TRBV7-9 to TRBJ1-6, with D possibly matching TRBD1 (5 bases). Trimming cost V 4 bases and J 7 bases, with 11 bases left between them. Per germline, CDR1 SEHNR and CDR2 FQNEAQ (reference sequence). The CDR3 extends over 14 amino acids. The chain's CDR3 is CASSSGRGNSPLHF. The DNA for the CDR3 is TGTGCCAGCAGCTCTGGGCGGGGGAATTCACCCCTCCACTTT.

The CDR3 DNA sequence: TGTGCCAGCAGCGTAGATCGCGTGGGCCACACCGGGGAGCTGTTTTTT. It specifies CASSVDRVGHTGELFF. V gene TRBV9 combines with J gene TRBJ2-2; D is uncertain. Trimming took 0 bases from V and 3 from J, leaving 12 bases between them. CDR1 and CDR2 from the germline V gene are SGDLS and YYNGEE. The CDR3 covers 16 residues.

This clonotype was observed a single time. The rearrangement links TRBV20-1 to TRBJ2-7; possibly TRBD1 or TRBD2 for D (5 bases each). Germline assignment: CDR1 DFQATT and CDR2 SNEGSKA (reference sequence). This CDR3 is built from 12 residues. The germline V and J ends were trimmed by 6 bases and 4 bases, with 13 bases remaining between them. For the CDR3, the DNA is TGCAGTGCAATCTCCGGGGCATACGAGCAGTACTTC. As protein: CSAISGAYEQYF.

The chain joins TRBV29-1 to TRBJ1-2, with TRBD1 identical over 8 bases. Germline assignment: CDR1 SQVTM and CDR2 ANQGSEA. There are 14 residues in the CDR3. V lost 0 bases to trimming and J lost 6 bases; unmatched junction nucleotides: 6. The DNA of the CDR3 is TGCAGCGTTGAAGATCGGACAGGGAGGGATGGCTACACCTTC. This encodes CSVEDRTGRDGYTF.

The genes are TRBV5-1 and TRBJ1-2; no clear D. The CDR3 covers 14 residues. The germline V gene has CDR1 SGHRS and CDR2 YFSETQ. V was clipped by 0 bases and J by 2 bases, with 8 bases between them. The CDR3 coding sequence is TGCGCCAGCAGCTTGGATACAGTGAACTATGGCTACACCTTC. The encoded protein is CASSLDTVNYGYTF.

The V call is TRBV11-3, the J call TRBJ1-5, with D perhaps TRBD1 (6 bases). Trimming shortened V by 4 bases and J by 1 base, and 14 bases separated the two germline ends. CDR3 length: 16 amino acids. Germline values: CDR1 SGHNT, CDR2 YENEEA. The CDR3 sequence is CASSSRRGRSNQPQHF. CDR3 bases: TGTGCCAGCAGCTCAAGGAGGGGGAGGAGCAATCAGCCCCAGCATTTT.